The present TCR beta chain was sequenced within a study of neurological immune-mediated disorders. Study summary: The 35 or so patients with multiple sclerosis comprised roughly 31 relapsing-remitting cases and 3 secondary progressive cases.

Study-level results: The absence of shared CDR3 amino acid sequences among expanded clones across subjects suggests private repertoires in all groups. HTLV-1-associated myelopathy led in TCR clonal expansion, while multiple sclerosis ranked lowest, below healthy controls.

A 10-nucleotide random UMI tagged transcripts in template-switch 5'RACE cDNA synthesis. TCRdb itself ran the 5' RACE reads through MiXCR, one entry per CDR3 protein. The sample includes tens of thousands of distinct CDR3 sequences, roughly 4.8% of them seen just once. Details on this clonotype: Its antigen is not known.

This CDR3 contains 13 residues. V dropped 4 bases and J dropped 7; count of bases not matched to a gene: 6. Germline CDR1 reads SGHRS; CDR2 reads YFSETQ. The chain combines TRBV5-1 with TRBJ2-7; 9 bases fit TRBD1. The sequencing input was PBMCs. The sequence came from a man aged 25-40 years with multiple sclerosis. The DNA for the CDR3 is TGCGCCAGCAGCCGGGGACAGGGAGGTGAGCAGTACTTC. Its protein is CASSRGQGGEQYF.